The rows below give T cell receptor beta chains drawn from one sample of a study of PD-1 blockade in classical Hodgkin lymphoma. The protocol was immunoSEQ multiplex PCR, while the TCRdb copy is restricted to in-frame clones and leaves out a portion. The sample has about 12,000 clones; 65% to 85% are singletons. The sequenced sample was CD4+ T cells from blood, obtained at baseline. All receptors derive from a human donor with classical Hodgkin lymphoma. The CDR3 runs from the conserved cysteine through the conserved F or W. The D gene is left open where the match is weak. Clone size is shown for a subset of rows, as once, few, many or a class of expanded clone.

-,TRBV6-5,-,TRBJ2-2,TGTGCCAGCACCTCCCCAGGGCAAACCGGGGAGCTGTTTTTT,CASTSPGQTGELFF
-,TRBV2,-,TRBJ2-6,TGTGCCAGCACTTGGGACGGACACTCTGGGGCCAACGTCCTGACTTTC,CASTWDGHSGANVLTF
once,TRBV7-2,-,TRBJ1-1,TGTGCCAGCAGCTTAGTCCTCACAGGAGGGGGCACTGAAGCTTTCTTT,CASSLVLTGGGTEAFF
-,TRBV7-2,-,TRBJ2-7,TGTGCCAGCAGCTTATTTCCGGGGGCCTCCTACGAGCAGTACTTC,CASSLFPGASYEQYF
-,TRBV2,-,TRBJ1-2,TGTGCCAGCAGTCTCCGACGTGACTATGGCTACACCTTC,CASSLRRDYGYTF
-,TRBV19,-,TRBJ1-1,TGTGCCAGTAGTATTAGCGATAGGACTGAAGCTTTCTTT,CASSISDRTEAFF
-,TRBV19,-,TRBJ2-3,TGTGCCAGTAGGAGCGCAGATACGCAGTATTTT,CASRSADTQYF
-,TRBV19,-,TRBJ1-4,TGTGCCAGTAGCGATTATGCGTATAATGAAAAACTGTTTTTT,CASSDYAYNEKLFF
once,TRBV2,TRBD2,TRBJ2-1,TGTGCCAGCAGTCCCCGTTTTAGCGGGGGGAACAATGAGCAGTTCTTC,CASSPRFSGGNNEQFF
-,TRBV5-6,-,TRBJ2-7,TGTGCCAGCAGCTTGGCACACCAGGGGTACGAGCAGTACTTC,CASSLAHQGYEQYF
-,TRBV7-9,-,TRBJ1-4,TGTGCCAGCAGCTTAGGGGGGTATGAAAAACTGTTTTTT,CASSLGGYEKLFF
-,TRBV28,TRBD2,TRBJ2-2,TGTGCCAGCAGTTTATTCTGGCGGACTAGCGGGTCCGGGGAGCTGTTTTTT,CASSLFWRTSGSGELFF
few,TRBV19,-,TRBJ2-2,TGTGCCAGTAGTATGAGCAGGAACACCGGGGAGCTGTTTTTT,CASSMSRNTGELFF
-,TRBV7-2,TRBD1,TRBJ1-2,TGTGCCAGCAGCTCCCGGGACAGCCTGAACTATGGCTACACCTTC,CASSSRDSLNYGYTF
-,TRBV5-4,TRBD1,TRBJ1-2,TGTGCCAGCAGCTTTGCGGGGGACAGTAGTCTTCGCTACACCTTC,CASSFAGDSSLRYTF
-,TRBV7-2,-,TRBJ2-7,TGTGCCAGCAGCTTAGCCCCCGAGGGTTCAGGGCAGTACTTC,CASSLAPEGSGQYF
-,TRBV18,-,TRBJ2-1,TGTGCCAGCTCACCACTGGACCGCGGGAATGAGCAGTTCTTC,CASSPLDRGNEQFF
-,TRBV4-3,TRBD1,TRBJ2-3,TGCGCCAGCAGCGTACAGGGGACCAGCACAGATACGCAGTATTTT,CASSVQGTSTDTQYF
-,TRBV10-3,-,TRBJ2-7,TGTGCCATCAGTGAGCCCGGAGGGCGACAGAGGCGTGGTGAGCAGTACTTC,CAISEPGGRQRRGEQYF
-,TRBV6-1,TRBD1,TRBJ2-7,TGTGCCAGCAGTTCCCGGACAGGGGTTTCCTACGAGCAGTACTTC,CASSSRTGVSYEQYF
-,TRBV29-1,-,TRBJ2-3,TGCAGCGTTGGACGGCTTTACACAGATACGCAGTATTTT,CSVGRLYTDTQYF
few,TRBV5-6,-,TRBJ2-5,TGTGCCAGCAGCAAAGGGGGACGCCAAGAGACCCAGTACTTC,CASSKGGRQETQYF
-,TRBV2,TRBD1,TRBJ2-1,TGTGCCAGCAGCCAGGGGGCCTCCTACAATGAGCAGTTCTTC,CASSQGASYNEQFF
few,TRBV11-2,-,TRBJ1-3,TGTGCCAGCAGCTTAGATCGGTACTCTGGAAACACCATATATTTT,CASSLDRYSGNTIYF
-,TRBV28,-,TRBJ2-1,TGTGCCATACAGGGGACTGCTAGCTCCTACAATGAGCAGTTCTTC,CAIQGTASSYNEQFF
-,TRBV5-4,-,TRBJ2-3,TGTGCCAGCAGACCCGTAGGGGCCAGGGCCCCAGATACGCAGTATTTT,CASRPVGARAPDTQYF
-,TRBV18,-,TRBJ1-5,TGTGCCAGCTCACAACGGGATAGCAATCAGCCCCAGCATTTT,CASSQRDSNQPQHF
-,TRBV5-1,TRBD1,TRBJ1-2,TGCGCCAGCAGCCCACAGGGGGCTCTGAGCTACACCTTC,CASSPQGALSYTF